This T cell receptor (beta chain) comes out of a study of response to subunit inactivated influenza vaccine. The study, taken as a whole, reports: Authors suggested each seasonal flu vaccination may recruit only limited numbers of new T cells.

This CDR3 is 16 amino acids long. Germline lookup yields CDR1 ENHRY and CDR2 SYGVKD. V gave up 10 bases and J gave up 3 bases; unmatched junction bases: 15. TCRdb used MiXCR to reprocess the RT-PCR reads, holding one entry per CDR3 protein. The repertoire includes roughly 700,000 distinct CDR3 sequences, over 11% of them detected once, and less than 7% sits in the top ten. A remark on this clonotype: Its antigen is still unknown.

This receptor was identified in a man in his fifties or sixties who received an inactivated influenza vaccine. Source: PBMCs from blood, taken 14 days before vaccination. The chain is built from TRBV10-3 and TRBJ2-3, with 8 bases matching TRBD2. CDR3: CATAGAQLRGTDTQYF. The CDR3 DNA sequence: TGTGCCACAGCGGGAGCTCAACTTCGGGGGACAGATACGCAGTATTTT.